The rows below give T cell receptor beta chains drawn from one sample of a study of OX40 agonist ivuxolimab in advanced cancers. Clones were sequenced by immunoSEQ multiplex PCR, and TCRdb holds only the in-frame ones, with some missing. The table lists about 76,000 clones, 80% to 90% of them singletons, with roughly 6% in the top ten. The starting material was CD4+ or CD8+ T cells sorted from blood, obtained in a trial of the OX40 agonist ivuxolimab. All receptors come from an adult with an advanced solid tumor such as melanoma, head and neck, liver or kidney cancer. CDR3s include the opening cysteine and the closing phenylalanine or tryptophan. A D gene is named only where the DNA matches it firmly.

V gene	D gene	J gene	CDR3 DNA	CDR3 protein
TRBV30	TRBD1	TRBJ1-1	TGTGCCCTTAGGACAGGAGGGAACACTGAAGCTTTCTTT	CALRTGGNTEAFF
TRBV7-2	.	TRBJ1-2	TGTGCCAGCAGCTTGAAGGAGAACTATGGCTACACCTTC	CASSLKENYGYTF
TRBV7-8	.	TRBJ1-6	TGTGCCAGCAGCTCCGGGGCAGCGGGTAATTCACCCCTCCACTTT	CASSSGAAGNSPLHF
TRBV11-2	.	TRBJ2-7	TGTGCCAGCAGCTCCCCGAGCAAGCAGTACTTC	CASSSPSKQYF
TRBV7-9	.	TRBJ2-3	TGTGCCAGCAGCTCCCCGGGGGTGACTGGGAGCACAGATACGCAGTATTTT	CASSSPGVTGSTDTQYF
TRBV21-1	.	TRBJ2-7	TGTGCCAGCAGCAATGGCGACGAGTATGTCTCCTACGAGCAGTACTTC	CASSNGDEYVSYEQYF
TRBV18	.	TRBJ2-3	TGTGCCAGCTCACCAGGGACACGGGGTGGTACAGATACGCAGTATTTT	CASSPGTRGGTDTQYF
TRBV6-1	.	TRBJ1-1	TGTGCCAGCAGCCAGGACATCCTTGGTACTGAAGCTTTCTTT	CASSQDILGTEAFF
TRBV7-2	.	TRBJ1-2	TGTGCCAGTCGTGGTGGGACCCCCCATGGCTACACCTTC	CASRGGTPHGYTF
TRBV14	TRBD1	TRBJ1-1	TGTGCCAGCAGCCTAAAGACAGGGGGCGCCCCGGCTTTCTTT	CASSLKTGGAPAFF
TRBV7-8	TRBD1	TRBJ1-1	TGTGCCAGCAGCTTGGGACAGAAAATGAACACTGAAGCTTTCTTT	CASSLGQKMNTEAFF
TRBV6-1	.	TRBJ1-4	TGTGCCGTTGAGTCCATATCCCTCGGGGAAAAACTGTTTTTT	CAVESISLGEKLFF
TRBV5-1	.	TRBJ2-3	TGCGCCAGCAGCTTGGAGCCAGGTCGGGAGCATACGCAGTATTTT	CASSLEPGREHTQYF
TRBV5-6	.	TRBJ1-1	TGTGCCAGCAGCTTGGTATCCGGGACACCTATGCGAGATGCTTTCTTT	CASSLVSGTPMRDAFF
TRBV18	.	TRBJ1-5	TGTGCCAGCTCACCATTGGGGGAAGGACAGCCCCAGCATTTT	CASSPLGEGQPQHF
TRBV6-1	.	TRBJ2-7	TGTGCCAGCAGGAGGGGGGGACCCCAGCCCTACGAGCAGTACTTC	CASRRGGPQPYEQYF
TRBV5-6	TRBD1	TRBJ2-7	TGTGCCAGCAGCTTGGAGTATGGACAGGGGAATCACGAGCAGTACTTC	CASSLEYGQGNHEQYF
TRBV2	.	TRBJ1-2	TGTGCCAGCAGTCCGACAGGTGATGGCTACACCTTC	CASSPTGDGYTF
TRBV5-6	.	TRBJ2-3	TGTGCCAGCAGCGGGGTGGCGACAGATACGCAGTATTTT	CASSGVATDTQYF
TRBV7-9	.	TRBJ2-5	TGTGCCAGCAGCTTAGTGGTCAGGGGCGGATCAGAGACCCAGTACTTC	CASSLVVRGGSETQYF
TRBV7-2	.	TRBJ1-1	TGTGCCAGCAGCCCCAGGGGAATGAACACTGAAGCTTTCTTT	CASSPRGMNTEAFF
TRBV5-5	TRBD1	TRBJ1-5	TGTGCCAGCAGCCTACAGGGGGCCGATATGCCCCAGCATTTT	CASSLQGADMPQHF
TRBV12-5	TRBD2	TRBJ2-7	TGTGCTAGTGGTTTCGAACTAGCGGGAGGGCCTATGGCGACCGAGCAGTACTTC	CASGFELAGGPMATEQYF